The clone carrying this T cell receptor beta chain showed up many times. The data stem from a study of T cells in Graves' hyperthyroidism and ophthalmopathy. Authors of the study amplified TCR beta CDR3 regions from RNA transcripts. HTBI primers were the set used in a first-round RT-PCR of the TCR CDR3. TCRdb re-called the multiplex PCR reads with MiXCR, one entry per CDR3 protein. The table lists 600,000 to 650,000 distinct CDR3 sequences, about 17% of them singletons. The germline V gene has CDR1 MNHNS and CDR2 SASEGT. The CDR3 is 13 amino acids. V was cut by 6 bases and J by 1 base, with 9 bases left in between.

The clonotype originates from a woman between 25 and 40 years old with Graves' hyperthyroidism. The chain recombines TRBV6-1 with TRBJ1-1; D call uncertain. The sequencing input was blood. In DNA, the CDR3 is TGTGCCAGCAGGGCCGGATCGAACACTGAAGCTTTCTTT. Translated, it gives CASRAGSNTEAFF.